This T cell receptor (beta chain) stems from a study of OX40 agonist ivuxolimab in advanced cancers. Study-wide context: Ivuxolimab was an agonistic, fully human IgG2 monoclonal antibody directed against OX40 (CD134), a costimulatory receptor. Intravenous ivuxolimab was administered to patients every 2 weeks at six dose levels: 0.01, 0.1, 0.3, 1.5, 3 and 10 mg/kg. Of the approximately 50 dose-escalation patients, hepatocellular carcinoma was present in about 20, melanoma in approximately 15, renal cell carcinoma in 9 and head and neck cancer in 9. A male proportion of under 85% and a mean age of 60 years, ranging from 23 to 79, were recorded for the dose-escalation cohort. Patients were allowed to have had prior anti-PD-1, anti-PD-L1 or anti-CTLA-4 therapy, and around 37% of the dose-escalation patients had previously received checkpoint inhibitors. Partial responses occurred in three dose-escalation patients: two with cutaneous melanoma and one with hepatocellular carcinoma. Peripheral TCRbeta sequencing was intended to test whether TCR sequence diversity was altered and clonal T-cell expansion was caused by ivuxolimab. The paper describes the monotherapy dose-escalation part (N of about 50 patients) of the phase I trial of ivuxolimab.

To sequence the TCRbeta CDR3 region, genomic DNA was isolated from the sorted cells. The immunoSEQ Assay was used for sequencing of TCRbeta CDR3 regions. The source is immuneACCESS, and TCRdb retained only in-frame sequences with V and J called. Part of the clones is not carried over; for the studies checked, unresolved V genes explain less than half of this, and the remainder is unexplained. The table for this sample lists fewer than 90,000 clones; around nine tenths of them were counted only once. Around 0.3% of the sample belongs to the ten largest clones. V lost 0 bases and J lost 0 bases; the stretch between them is 10 bases long. Its CDR3 holds 16 amino acids, cysteine through phenylalanine. The retained sequence is limited to the CDR3, 48 bases, with the frame set at the first base. Study-level results and caveats: Partial responders in the 0.1-3.0 mg/kg groups had among the lowest normalized peripheral clonal expansion, especially among CD8+ T cells. After ivuxolimab, CD8+ T cells had more expanded clones than CD4+ T cells on average. At doses of 0.1 to 3.0 mg/kg, clonal expansion of both CD4+ and CD8+ T cells in blood was seen between baseline and week 6. Low levels of normalized T-cell clonal expansion were also seen in some nonresponding patients. Which antigens the clonally expanded peripheral T cells were specific for was not determined.

Patients with autoimmune disease history or receiving systemic immunosuppression were excluded from the trial. Peripheral blood for TCR sequencing was drawn from every dose cohort at baseline, at cycle 4 day 1 and at cycle 7 day 1. Samples came from an open-label, multicenter, first-in-human phase I dose-escalation trial of ivuxolimab. Adults with locally advanced or metastatic head and neck squamous cell, hepatocellular, melanoma or renal cell carcinoma were enrolled in the trial. Before TCR sequencing, CD4+ T cells and CD8+ T cells from peripheral blood were sorted into separate populations. On this clone itself: The antigen this receptor binds is unknown. Per-base qualities were not stored, and no clone one base away is much larger.

This receptor chain uses TRBV5-7 and TRBJ1-5; no D segment can be confidently identified. TRBV5-7 is flagged as an ORF with uncertain function. The sample here was CD4+ or CD8+ T cells sorted from blood, taken in a trial of the OX40 agonist ivuxolimab. The TCR sequence derives from an adult with an advanced solid tumor such as melanoma, head and neck, liver or kidney cancer. The nucleotide sequence reads as follows: TGTGCCAGCAGCTTGGTTGGCAGAATTAGCAATCAGCCCCAGCATTTT. Protein translation: CASSLVGRISNQPQHF.